These 11 T cell receptor beta chains share one sample of origin, sequenced in a study of Graves' ophthalmopathy and Graves' hyperthyroidism. The authors amplified TCR beta CDR3 regions, and they did so from RNA transcripts for repertoire sequencing. The authors performed first-round RT-PCR with HTBI primers and then a second-round multiplex PCR. TCRdb fed the multiplex PCR reads into MiXCR, producing one record per CDR3 protein. The data hold approximately 500,000 distinct CDR3 sequences, with about 15% observed a single time. Sample: blood. All receptors come from a woman under 40 with Graves' ophthalmopathy.

This clonotype has only a few counts. The gene calls are TRBV5-5 and TRBJ1-2; tentative D call: TRBD1 (6 bases). V dropped 4 bases and J dropped 2 bases, with 12 bases sitting between them. The germline CDR1 and CDR2 sequences are SGHKS and YYEKEE (reference sequence). This CDR3 spans 14 amino acids. CDR3 in DNA: TGTGCCAGCAGCCGGGACAACCCGAACTATGGCTACACCTTC. It codes for CASSRDNPNYGYTF.

The chain is built from TRBV6-2 or TRBV6-3 and TRBJ1-2; TRBD1 matches 7 bases. CDR1 and CDR2 from the germline V gene are MNHEY and SVGEGT. Trimming removed 6 bases from V and 3 bases from J; junction bases left unmatched: 7. The CDR3 has 14 amino acids. The CDR3 sequence: CASRNRDRYYGYTF. CDR3 in DNA: TGTGCCAGCAGAAACCGGGACAGATACTATGGCTACACCTTC.

At least ten counts were recorded for this clonotype. This chain's CDR3 is CASRASRAHYEQYF. CDR3 nucleotides: TGTGCCAGCAGAGCCTCAAGAGCTCACTACGAGCAGTACTTC. V gene TRBV28 combines with J gene TRBJ2-7; D not certain. This CDR3 is 14 amino acids long. Germline V gives CDR1 MDHEN, CDR2 SYDVKM. The germline V and J ends were trimmed by 6 bases and 3 bases, with 15 bases remaining between them.

This clonotype has at least ten counts. V and J are TRBV28 and TRBJ1-1; tentative D call: TRBD1 (6 bases). Between the trimmed V and J ends, which lost 7 bases and 3 bases, there was a span of 15 bases. Germline lookup yields CDR1 MDHEN and CDR2 SYDVKM. CDR3 length equals 14 residues. CDR3 sequence reads: CASTMGTQHTEAFF. CDR3 nucleotide sequence: TGTGCCAGCACCATGGGGACACAACACACTGAAGCTTTCTTT.

This clonotype was observed many times. The CDR3, as DNA: TGTGCCAGCAGAACATCTGTGTACCAAGAGACCCAGTACTTC. It encodes CASRTSVYQETQYF. The chain links TRBV6-1 to TRBJ2-5; D is unresolved. The ends were cut back, 6 bases at V and 0 bases at J, with 11 bases in the middle. This CDR3 comprises 14 residues. CDR1 and CDR2 (germline): MNHNS, SASEGT.

This clonotype has only one observation. The gene calls are TRBV6-2 or TRBV6-3 and TRBJ1-2, with D uncertain. V lost 4 bases and J 8 bases, leaving 14 bases between the germline ends. From germline, CDR1 is MNHEY and CDR2 SVGEGT. CDR3 size: 13 residues. DNA for the CDR3: TGTGCCAGCAGTTTCCCCCGGCTGGAGGGCTACACCTTC. The encoded protein is CASSFPRLEGYTF.

This clonotype was counted ten times or more. The V gene is TRBV18, the J gene TRBJ1-1; D uncertain. Germline values: CDR1 KGHSH, CDR2 LQKENI. The CDR3 runs to 14 residues. Trimming shortened V by 1 base and J by 3 bases, and 9 bases separated the two germline ends. The CDR3 loop reads CASSPLGTHTEAFF. The CDR3 nucleotides are TGTGCCAGCTCACCACTGGGAACGCACACTGAAGCTTTCTTT.

This clonotype was detected ten times or more. One end of the junction is discordant with germline, which a read error may explain. The V gene is TRBV11-3, the J gene TRBJ2-5; perhaps TRBD2 as D (6 bases). Germline assignment: CDR1 SGHNT and CDR2 YENEEA. The CDR3 consists of 15 residues. The DNA of the CDR3 is TGTGCCAGCAGCTTAGAAACCAGCTCGGGAGAGACCAAGTACTTC. Encoded protein: CASSLETSSGETKYF.

The chain couples TRBV2 to TRBJ2-3; 9 nucleotides agree with TRBD2. V lost 4 bases to trimming and J lost 2 bases; unmatched junction nucleotides: 7. This CDR3 contains 16 residues. Per germline, CDR1 SNHLY and CDR2 FYNNEI. DNA for the CDR3: TGTGCCAGCAGTGTTGAGCGGGAGGCCTTCACAGATACGCAGTATTTT. It codes for CASSVEREAFTDTQYF. The full variable domain, in which reference TRBV2 and TRBJ2-3 provide the parts outside the CDR3, is EPEVTQTPSHQVTQMGQEVILRCVPISNHLYFYWYRQILGQKVEFLVSFYNNEISEKSEIFDDQFSVERPDGSNFTLKIRSTKLEDSAMYFCASSVEREAFTDTQYFGPGTRLTVL.

The table lists this clonotype with many counts. The chain recombines TRBV6-2 or TRBV6-3 with TRBJ2-7; TRBD2 matches 9 bases. This CDR3 has 16 residues. Trimming at V came to 3 bases and at J to 4 bases, leaving 10 bases not matched to a gene. CDR1 and CDR2 (germline): MNHEY, SVGEGT. CDR3 region: CASSYPESGGPYEQYF. CDR3 sequence (DNA): TGTGCCAGCAGTTATCCCGAGAGCGGGGGGCCATACGAGCAGTACTTC.

This clonotype was detected many times. This chain connects TRBV2 to TRBJ1-1, with D maybe TRBD1 (6 bases). This CDR3 is built from 13 residues. With 7 bases removed from V and 3 bases from J, the gap between germline ends came to 12 bases. Germline CDR1 and CDR2: SNHLY and FYNNEI. CDR3 protein: CASTTTGDTEAFF. The CDR3 DNA reads as TGTGCCAGCACGACGACAGGCGACACTGAAGCTTTCTTT.